This TCR beta chain was found in a study of blood T cell repertoires in COVID-19 (dated by TCRdb to the early 2020s). Regarding the complete study: The collaborator samples originated in the United States, Italy and Spain and spanned the acute and convalescent phases of COVID-19. The prospective study material was composed of cDNA or gDNA derived from T cells, B-cell-depleted T cells, or PBMCs. Deeply sampled blood TCRbeta repertoires from subjects exposed to, actively infected with, or recovered from COVID-19 were included in the dataset. The repertoires were made available in a free public database intended to serve as a resource for research on the immune response to SARS-CoV-2. The samples were drawn from the first 160 participants of the ongoing ImmuneRACE study and from 1,254 subjects provided by 6 global collaborators. The sample metadata nearly always contained a de-identified subject ID, COVID-19 status, age in years and sex. HLA class I and class II types, where available, came from metadata supplied by the sample provider rather than from assay-based typing.

TCRbeta CDR3 regions were amplified from genomic DNA by means of the immunoSEQ Assay, a bias-controlled multiplex PCR. Per the source publication's procedure: Within the assay, amplification of reference gene primers was used to estimate how many nucleated cells each sample contained. Sequence reads were collapsed and filtered to measure the absolute abundance of every unique TCRbeta CDR3 rearrangement. For each sample, productive Simpson clonality was calculated as the square root of Simpson's diversity index across productive rearrangements. Imported from immuneACCESS, the table was reduced by TCRdb to in-frame sequences with V and J called. These copies leave out some clones; in studies compared against another copy, an unresolved V gene accounts for under half, and the cause of the remainder is not known. For V, J and clone size, that table is used; D and trimming come from the DNA. For this sample there are about 52,000 clones; roughly nine tenths appear just once. 4.5% to 6% of the sample is taken by the ten largest.

Overall study outcomes, separate from this receptor: The amount of clinical and demographic metadata varied by source and participant and was provided uncurated.

Of note for this clone: Its specific antigen is unknown. It has no much larger one-base neighbor in the sample; base qualities were not kept.

Whole blood was collected in K2EDTA tubes by collaborating institutions according to the institutions' own protocols. Collaborator samples were shipped for TCRbeta analysis as frozen whole blood, isolated PBMCs, or DNA extracted from either sample type. The germline V gene gives CDR1 as MNHEY and CDR2 as SVGEGT. Spanning cysteine to phenylalanine, the CDR3 consists of 15 amino acids. The DNA shown is the 45-base CDR3, in frame from base 1. A distance of 19 bases separates the germline ends of V and J, which lose 4 bases and 7 bases respectively. The V gene is TRBV6-2 or TRBV6-3 and the J gene is TRBJ1-2, and perhaps TRBD1 as D gene, on 6 matching bases. The receptor was isolated from a man in his 60s with active COVID-19. Sample: peripheral blood. The nucleotide sequence reads as follows: TGTGCCAGCAGTTTACACGCAGGGGTTTTCGTTGGCTACACCTTC. Its product reads: CASSLHAGVFVGYTF.